This T cell receptor beta chain was retrieved from a study of cytomegalovirus exposure and HLA in healthy donors (dated by TCRdb to the late 2010s). Background on the whole study: An earlier analysis of some 550 of the donors reported about 250 Gb of sequence data and 100 million to 130 million unique TCR beta sequences from about 180 million T cells. Roughly 300 gigabases of sequencing data and 80 million or so unique TCR sequences were included in an early release covering roughly 700 HLA-typed donors. Among the approximately 430 genotyped donors, around 81% belonged to the genetic ancestry cluster associated with self-reported Caucasian donors. The aim of the study was to test whether cataloging public T cell receptors could identify signatures of past pathogen exposure. The study used immunosequencing to profile the T cell repertoires of approximately 630 subjects and linked those repertoires to cytomegalovirus serostatus. Along with the roughly 700-subject first cohort, a separate validation cohort of over a hundred different subjects was used. To predict cytomegalovirus infection status, the study brought together high-throughput TCR immunosequencing, statistical association of individual TCRs with disease status, and machine learning. To study patterns of TCR occurrence, a later analysis re-analyzed previously published TCR beta repertoires from more than 550 donors and added high-resolution HLA genotyping. Rather than using new phenotypic data, the later analysis identified candidate immune exposures from TCR beta sequences and from how often those sequences occurred across donors. To decide whether each TCR beta V gene segment behaved as functional or pseudogenic, an earlier analysis of some 600 of the donors relied on high-throughput TCR beta sequencing. Donor age, sex, ethnicity and CMV serostatus were collected together with the repertoire data. In a later genetic analysis, genome-wide SNP genotypes for about 55% of the roughly 700 donors were used, and that subset was treated as a discovery cohort. All discovery cohort repertoires had been generated on a single sequencing platform. HLA typing included class I and class II loci at four-digit resolution. The number of donors typed differed by locus, with about 629-630 for A, B, C, DRB1 and DQB1, roughly 520 for DQA1, 606 for DPA1, and over 400 for DPB1. Because of strong linkage in the cohort, roughly five DR-DQ haplotypes were treated as single units for association and clustering. Among roughly 400 genotyped donors of the cohort, an average of around 240,000 unique TCR beta nucleotide sequences was sequenced per donor, of which 15% to 20% were non-productive.

V is shortened by 4 bases, J by 4 bases, and the region joining them spans 8 bases. In the germline V gene, CDR1 corresponds to SGHTA and CDR2 to FQGTGA. The CDR3 numbers 13 residues from cysteine through phenylalanine. Of all the DNA, just the CDR3 is kept, 39 bases in frame from base 1. About this clone: It lacks a known antigen.

Library creation used the immunoSEQ multiplex PCR assay. The multiplex PCR relied on a mix of 60 forward primers for TCR Vbeta segments and 13 reverse primers for TCR Jbeta segments. A multiplex PCR assay on genomic DNA amplified the CDR3 region of rearranged TCR beta genes. On the Illumina HiSeq System, the amplified TCR beta libraries were sequenced as 87-base-pair reads. Per the source publication's procedure: A later analysis counted some 74 million unique TCR beta chains across the 650 to 700 repertoires, and 10 million to 11 million of these chains were shared by at least two donors. Raw reads were error-corrected and collapsed into unique sequences by a nearest-neighbor algorithm in which closely related sequences were merged to remove PCR and sequencing errors. V, D and J gene segments were assigned by aligning CDR3 sequences to IMGT reference sequences. For a sequence to be retained, at least a six-nucleotide match to both a V gene segment and a J gene segment was required. Rearrangements were called productive when the CDR3 lacked stop codons and stayed in frame with V and J; all others were non-productive. Following IMGT convention, CDR3 was defined as the stretch from the second conserved V-encoded cysteine to the conserved J-encoded phenylalanine. In an earlier analysis of approximately 500 of the donors, sequences lacking an unambiguous match to a single V gene segment were excluded. An earlier analysis of approximately 590 of the donors classified V segments as functional when productive rearrangements were above 56.7% and as segregating when the standard deviation between donors was above 5%. A statistical classification framework was developed to diagnose cytomegalovirus status using the catalog of TCR beta chain sequences. A later analysis assigned V and J genes by comparing TCR nucleotide sequences with IMGT/GENE-DB human TR gene sequences. Using the TCRdist pipeline, a later analysis assigned CDR3 sequences along with most-parsimonious VDJ recombination scenarios. A later analysis defined each TCR beta chain by its CDR3 amino acid sequence plus V-gene family, and excluded reads lacking a unique V-gene family. In a later analysis, several hundred highly shared, low-generation-probability nucleotide sequences were removed to address suspected cross-contamination and a sequencing artifact. For each public chain, a later analysis derived a clonal expansion index from normalized ranks of inferred template counts within each repertoire. A later analysis computed generation probabilities with a VDJ recombination model fitted to out-of-frame rearrangements, and checked the results against IGoR. In a later analysis, hypergeometric tests were used to score TCR-TCR, TCR-HLA and TCR-CMV co-occurrence, with a repertoire-size bias correction applied to TCR pairs. A later analysis estimated false discovery rates by permuting HLA or CMV assignments 20 times. A later analysis grouped co-occurring TCRs with DBSCAN, adding TCRdist sequence similarity when clustering within HLA-allele-positive subsets. Repertoires with fewer than 30,000 or more than 120,000 public chains, plus five repertoires with anomalous nucleotide sharing, were excluded from co-occurrence clustering. What TCRdb holds here is the immuneACCESS table cut down to in-frame rearrangements. Part of the clones is not present; checked against another copy, under half of the missing clones reflect an unresolved V gene, and the others are unexplained. Clonal size and the V and J genes are those of that table, whereas D and trimming came from the DNA. The sample's records list about 170,000 clones. The ten largest clones capture 0.7% to 1% of the sample.

The cohort consisted of fewer than 700 healthy bone marrow donors. All cohort members were sampled while nominally healthy, although unrecorded immune exposures were likely present. The donor was CMV seropositive and belonged to the group of over 250 seropositive cohort members. Every donor gave a peripheral blood sample, and the peripheral blood mononuclear cells from that sample were used for TCR beta sequencing. Genomic DNA extraction from the blood cell samples was performed with the Qiagen DNeasy Blood Extraction Kit. Study-wide conclusions, independent of this receptor: According to a later analysis, parvovirus B19, influenza, CMV and Epstein-Barr virus appeared linked to several top co-occurrence clusters. A further reported finding was that TCR beta sequences accurately predicted the HLA-A and HLA-B alleles for most subjects in the first cohort. Most TCR sequences were observed very rarely across donors, whereas some public TCRs were present in many individuals. The study listed 150 to 200 TCR beta chains as associated with cytomegalovirus. For the cohort, immune exposure information was limited to CMV serostatus. According to a later genetic analysis, donors in an Asian-associated ancestry cluster had fewer N-insertions in productive TCRs than the roughly 660-donor mean. An earlier analysis of 450 to 750 of the donors showed that most TCR beta V segments appeared in productive rearrangements either about 87% or about 30% of the time, which broadly matched IMGT annotations. In a later analysis, the rate of TCR association differed among HLA loci, with DRB1 alleles having the most associated TCRs and HLA-C alleles having the fewest. Correlated functional status among segregating V segments might reflect linkage disequilibrium, but an unknown experimental factor could not be ruled out. At a false discovery rate of 0.05, a later analysis linked under 20,000 TCR beta sequences to specific HLA alleles. Because counts were too low, about 15 rarely observed V segments, including chromosome 9 orphons, were left out of the earlier analysis of over 550 of the donors. Assigning TCR associations to individual alleles was difficult when HLA alleles, especially DR and DQ, strongly co-occurred. The authors suggested that the approach could potentially be extended to other disease states and immunological phenotypes. Cytomegalovirus status was reported to be diagnosed by the classifier with high specificity and sensitivity in both the original and validation cohorts. The cohort was sequenced for TCR beta chains only, and without alpha or paired-chain data the features that could be detected were limited. Because HLA typing was missing for some donors at each locus, association tests included only the typed subset. A few of the identified cytomegalovirus-associated TCR beta chains were confirmed in vitro to be specific for cytomegalovirus antigens. In a later analysis, HLA-associated TCR beta chains showed more clonal expansion and lower generation probabilities than non-associated chains that were equally common. In a later analysis, most CMV-associated TCR beta chains were found to appear HLA-restricted, with HLA associations seemingly driven largely by CMV exposure. A later genetic analysis associated a missense DCLRE1C variant with V-gene and J-gene trimming of TCR beta chains, and an independent cohort replicated the association. The sequencing pipeline was judged likely to have produced a cluster of highly shared sequence variants as a technical artifact. The presence/absence analyses assumed that sequencing depth was roughly uniform across donors, and that assumption may not be true. Some IMGT-functional V segments, including TRBV6-2 and TRBV6-3, could not be told apart with the 87-base-pair reads, so those segments were excluded.

The sequenced sample was PBMCs. This TCR was sampled from a woman aged 18-30 years in good health and CMV-seropositive. In this chain, TRBV7-3 is recombined with TRBJ1-5; there is no confident call for the D gene. CDR3 reads: CASSYTINQPQHF. The DNA is as follows: TGTGCCAGCAGCTATACAATTAATCAGCCCCAGCATTTT.